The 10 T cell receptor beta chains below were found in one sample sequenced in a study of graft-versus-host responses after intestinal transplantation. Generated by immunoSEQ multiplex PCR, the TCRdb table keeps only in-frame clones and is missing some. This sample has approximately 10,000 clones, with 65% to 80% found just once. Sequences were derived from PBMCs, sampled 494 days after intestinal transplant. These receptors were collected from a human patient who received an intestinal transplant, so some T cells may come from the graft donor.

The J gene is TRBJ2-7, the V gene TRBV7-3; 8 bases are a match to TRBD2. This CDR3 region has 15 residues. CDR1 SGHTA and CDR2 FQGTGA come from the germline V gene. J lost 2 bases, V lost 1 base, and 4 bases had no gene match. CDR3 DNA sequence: TGTGCCAGCAGCTTAAGCCCGGGAGGGCCCTACGAGCAGTACTTC. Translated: CASSLSPGGPYEQYF.

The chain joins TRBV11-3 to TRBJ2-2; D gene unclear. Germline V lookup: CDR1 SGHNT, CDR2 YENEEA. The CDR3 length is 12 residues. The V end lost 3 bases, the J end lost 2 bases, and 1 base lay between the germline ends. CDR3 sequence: CASSFNTGELFF. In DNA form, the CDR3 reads TGTGCCAGCAGCTTTAACACCGGGGAGCTGTTTTTT.

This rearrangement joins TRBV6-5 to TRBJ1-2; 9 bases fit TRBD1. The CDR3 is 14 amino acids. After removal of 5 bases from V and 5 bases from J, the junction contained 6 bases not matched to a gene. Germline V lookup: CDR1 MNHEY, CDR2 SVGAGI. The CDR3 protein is CASSRDRDQYGYTF. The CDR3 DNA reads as TGTGCCAGCAGTCGGGACAGGGATCAATATGGCTACACCTTC.

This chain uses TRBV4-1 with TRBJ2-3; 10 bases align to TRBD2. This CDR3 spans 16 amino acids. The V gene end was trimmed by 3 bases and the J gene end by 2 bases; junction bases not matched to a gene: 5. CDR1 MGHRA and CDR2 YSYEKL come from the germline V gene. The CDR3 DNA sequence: TGCGCCAGCAGCCACCTCGGACTAGCGGACACAGATACGCAGTATTTT. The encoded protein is CASSHLGLADTDTQYF.

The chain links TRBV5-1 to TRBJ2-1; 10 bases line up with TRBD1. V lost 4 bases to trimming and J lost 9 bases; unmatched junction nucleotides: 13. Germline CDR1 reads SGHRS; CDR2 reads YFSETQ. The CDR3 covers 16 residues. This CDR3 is CASSLGTGAPAGEQFF. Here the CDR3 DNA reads TGCGCCAGCAGCCTGGGGACAGGGGCCCCGGCAGGTGAGCAGTTCTTC.

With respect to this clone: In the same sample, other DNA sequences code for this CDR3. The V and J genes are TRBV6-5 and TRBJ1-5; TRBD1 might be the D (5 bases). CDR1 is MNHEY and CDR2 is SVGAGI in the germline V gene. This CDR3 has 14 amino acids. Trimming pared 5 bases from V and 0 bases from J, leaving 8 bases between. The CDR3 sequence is CASSNRGSNQPQHF. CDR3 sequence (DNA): TGTGCCAGCAGTAATAGGGGTAGCAATCAGCCCCAGCATTTT.

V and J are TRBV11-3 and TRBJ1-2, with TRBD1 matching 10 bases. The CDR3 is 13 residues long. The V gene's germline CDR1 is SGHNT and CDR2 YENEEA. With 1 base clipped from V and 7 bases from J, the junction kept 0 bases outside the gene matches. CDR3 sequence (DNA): TGTGCCAGCAGCTTAGGGGACAGGGGTGGCTACACCTTC. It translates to CASSLGDRGGYTF.

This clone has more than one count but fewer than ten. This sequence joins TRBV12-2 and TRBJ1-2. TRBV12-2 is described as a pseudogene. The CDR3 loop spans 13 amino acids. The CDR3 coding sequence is TGTGCAAGTCGCTTAGTTCCAGGGAGGGGCTACACCTTC. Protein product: CASRLVPGRGYTF.

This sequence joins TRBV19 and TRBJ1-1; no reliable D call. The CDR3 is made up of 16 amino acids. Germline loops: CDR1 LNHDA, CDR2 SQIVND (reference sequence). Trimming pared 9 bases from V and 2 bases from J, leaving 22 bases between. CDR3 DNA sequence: TGTGCCAGCCATCACCCGATGGGCAGCTCCAACACTGAAGCTTTCTTT. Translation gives CASHHPMGSSNTEAFF.

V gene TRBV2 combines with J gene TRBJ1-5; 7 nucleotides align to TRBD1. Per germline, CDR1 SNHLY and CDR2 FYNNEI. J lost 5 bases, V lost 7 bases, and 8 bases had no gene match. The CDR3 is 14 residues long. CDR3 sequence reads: CASIPGGKDQPQHF. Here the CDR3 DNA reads TGTGCCAGCATCCCAGGGGGAAAGGATCAGCCCCAGCATTTT.